This TCR beta chain is drawn from a study of siplizumab effects on memory and regulatory T cells (dated by TCRdb to the late 2010s). At the level of the whole study: The study looked at the effect of siplizumab, an anti-CD2 antibody, on alloreactive T-cell subsets in allogeneic mixed lymphocyte reactions made from human PBMCs.

The germline V gene (reference sequence) yields LNHDA for CDR1 and SQIVND for CDR2. The cysteine opens and the phenylalanine closes a CDR3 of 17 amino acids. The sequence is cut down to CDR3 DNA, 51 bases in frame from base 1. Trimming takes 5 bases from V and 4 bases from J, and the germline ends sit 23 bases apart. Sorted unstimulated T cells and proliferating T cells recovered from mixed lymphocyte reactions underwent TCRbeta CDR3 sequencing. Fresh whole blood from over 8 HLA-typed healthy donors was used to isolate PBMCs. To map where alloreactive clones came from, CD4+ non-regulatory T cells in the unstimulated state were FACS-sorted. Libraries were built with the immunoSEQ multiplex PCR assay. About 10^5 TCR templates per sample were assayed by the deep sequencing platform. Genomic DNA extracted from sorted T cells was used for TCRbeta CDR3 sequencing. Per the source publication's procedure: The R programming language was used for the clonal analysis of the TCRbeta CDR3 data. Alloreactive CD4+ and CD8+ clones were defined by comparing unstimulated samples with post-reaction CFSE-low samples. Regulatory or non-regulatory origin was assigned to alloreactive CD4+ clones by matching of sequences to sorted unstimulated Treg and non-Treg repertoires. Held by TCRdb, this immuneACCESS table contains in-frame sequences only and omits some clones. Under half of the omission traces to an unresolved V gene where checked; the cause of the rest is unknown. V and J calls and clone size follow that table, whereas D and trimming were derived from the DNA. This sample lists 95,000 to 100,000 clones; around 90% were detected once. Of the sample, around 11% is held by the ten largest clones.

Overall study results and their limits: A naive or memory phenotype could not be assigned to roughly 80-97% of proliferating CD4+ or CD8+ clones. The suppressive function of proliferating Tregs from siplizumab cultures was not functionally confirmed. Siplizumab significantly reduced the cumulative frequency of alloreactive sequences traceable to unstimulated CD4+ memory T cells. Unstimulated naive T cells appeared to be more diverse than memory T cells, and naive cells seemed to make a substantial contribution to the alloresponse. Sequences below about 10^-5 frequency were poorly captured, so only a minor fraction of alloreactive clones could be mapped to unstimulated subsets. Among mappable alloreactive CD4+ clones, an average Treg-derived fraction of over 60% was observed with siplizumab, compared with approximately 30% in control reactions.

In the case of this clone: Its cognate antigen has yet to be identified. Within one base of it there is no much larger clone, and no base qualities were kept.

Input material: non-Treg CD4+ T cells sorted from blood. Per the publication, the cell subset or site label means: FACS-sorted unstimulated CD4+ non-regulatory T cells. The rearrangement combines TRBV19 with TRBJ1-1; TRBD1 is possibly the D segment (6 matching bases). This clonotype was sampled from a human donor in good health. DNA sequence: TGTGCCAGTAGTCCCCGAACAGGGTTAGCGGTGGGCACTGAAGCTTTCTTT. It codes for CASSPRTGLAVGTEAFF.